This entry lists 19 T cell receptor beta chains sequenced from one sample in a study of response to subunit inactivated influenza vaccine. TCRdb recomputed calls from the RT-PCR reads with MiXCR, one row per CDR3 protein. The sample yields 200,000 to 300,000 distinct CDR3 sequences, 12% seen once. The material sequenced was non-naive T cells sorted from PBMCs, taken about 14 days before vaccination. The receptors shown here come from a man aged 50 to 60 who received an inactivated influenza vaccine.

The chain links TRBV7-3 to TRBJ1-1, with TRBD1 identical over 7 bases. CDR3 length: 24 residues. Looked up from germline, CDR1 is SGHTA and CDR2 is FQGTGA. Losses at the gene ends were 0 bases for V and 5 bases for J; bases not matched to a gene: 33. CDR3: CASSLTLPRTLRIQQGIRGTEAFF. CDR3 in DNA: TGTGCCAGCAGCTTAACCCTACCCCGGACACTCCGGATCCAACAGGGGATTCGGGGTACTGAAGCTTTCTTT.

The chain has TRBV20-1 and TRBJ2-7; D could derive from TRBD1 or TRBD2 (5 bases each). With 2 bases removed from V and 3 bases from J, the gap between germline ends came to 8 bases. Germline V gives CDR1 DFQATT, CDR2 SNEGSKA (reference sequence). The CDR3 runs 12 residues. The CDR3 DNA follows: TGCAGTGCTAGAAGGGACGGCTACGAGCAGTACTTC. It yields the protein CSARRDGYEQYF.

This clonotype was counted many times. The chain is built from TRBV5-1 and TRBJ2-7; TRBD1 aligns across 12 bases. The V and J ends lost 4 bases and 5 bases, in that order; junction bases with no gene match: 4. This CDR3 comprises 14 residues. Germline lookup yields CDR1 SGHRS and CDR2 YFSETQ. The CDR3, as DNA: TGCGCCAGCAGCACGGGGACAGGGGGCGACGAGCAGTACTTC. Its translation is CASSTGTGGDEQYF.

This clonotype has just a few counts. The chain carries TRBV12-3 or TRBV12-4 and TRBJ2-1; D gene ambiguous. V was cut by 6 bases and J by 5 bases, with 20 bases left in between. The CDR3 runs 16 residues. CDR3 region: CASSYADYFGNNEQFF. The DNA of the CDR3 is TGTGCCAGCAGCTACGCCGATTATTTCGGAAACAATGAGCAGTTCTTC.

This chain joins TRBV12-3 or TRBV12-4 and TRBJ2-3, with 15 bases fitting TRBD2. J gave up 5 bases and V 8 bases, and 5 bases lay outside the gene matches. CDR3 length equals 15 residues. CDR3 sequence: CASRTGLAGGDTQYF. The CDR3, as DNA: TGTGCCAGCCGCACGGGACTAGCGGGAGGAGATACGCAGTATTTT.

The J gene is TRBJ2-7, the V gene TRBV15, with D maybe TRBD1 (6 bases). The V gene lost 2 bases and the J gene lost 4 bases, with 24 bases spanning the gap. The CDR3 runs 18 residues. Germline assignment: CDR1 LNHNV and CDR2 YYDKDF (reference sequence). The CDR3 DNA is TGTGCCACCAGCAGAAAACCGTCGGCAGGGGCAGTTCCATACGAGCAGTACTTC. Its protein product is CATSRKPSAGAVPYEQYF.

The sample holds many counts of this clonotype. The J gene is TRBJ1-4, the V gene TRBV25-1, with no clear D. V was clipped by 1 base and J by 14 bases, with 14 bases between them. There are 13 residues in the CDR3. In germline, CDR1 is MGHDK, CDR2 SYGVNS. The CDR3 sequence is CASSESSSGALFF. CDR3 sequence (DNA): TGTGCCAGCAGTGAATCTAGCAGTGGAGCGCTGTTTTTT.

This clonotype was recorded a few times. The chain recombines TRBV6-5 with TRBJ2-3; TRBD2 matches 11 bases. The junction had 9 bases not matched to a gene; V was cut back by 3 bases and J by 7 bases. Germline V gives CDR1 MNHEY, CDR2 SVGAGI. The length of the CDR3 is 16 residues. CDR3 DNA: TGTGCCAGCAGTTATATCCGACTAGCGGGGACGTATACGCAGTATTTT. Its protein is CASSYIRLAGTYTQYF.

Regarding this clonotype: A much larger clonotype is one base distant, so this may be a read error. This sequence joins TRBV28 and TRBJ2-2, with TRBD2 as a possible D gene (6 bases). The germline V gene has CDR1 MDHEN and CDR2 SYDVKM. With 10 bases removed from V and 5 bases from J, the gap between germline ends came to 20 bases. The CDR3 length is 15 residues. CDR3 nucleotide sequence: TGTGCCATCACGTACGGGGGACCGAGTACCGGGGAGCTGTTTTTT. Protein product: CAITYGGPSTGELFF.

This chain links TRBV20-1 with TRBJ2-3; 10 bases fit TRBD2. Germline CDR1 and CDR2: DFQATT and SNEGSKA (reference sequence). J was trimmed by 0 bases and V by 1 base; bases with no gene match: 4. This CDR3 spans 16 amino acids. The CDR3 protein is CSARGGLAESTDTQYF. Here the CDR3 DNA reads TGCAGTGCTAGAGGAGGACTAGCGGAAAGCACAGATACGCAGTATTTT.

In this sample, this clonotype turned up many times. The rearrangement uses TRBV28 and TRBJ2-7, with 14 nucleotides matching TRBD2. After removal of 4 bases from V and 0 bases from J, the junction contained 2 bases not matched to a gene. The CDR3 length is 16 residues. Germline CDR1 and CDR2: MDHEN and SYDVKM. CDR3 sequence: CASSYGTSGSSYEQYF. The CDR3 coding sequence is TGTGCCAGCAGTTACGGGACTAGCGGGAGCTCCTACGAGCAGTACTTC.

This clonotype was picked up a small number of times. The gene calls are TRBV6-2 or TRBV6-3 and TRBJ2-5, with 12 nucleotides matching TRBD2. The J segment lost 3 bases and the V segment lost 10 bases, leaving 6 bases of the junction unmatched. CDR3 size: 14 residues. Germline-derived CDR1 and CDR2 are MNHEY and SVGEGT. CDR3 coding DNA: TGTGCCACCATAAGACTAGCGGGAGAAGAGACCCAGTACTTC. Its translation is CATIRLAGEETQYF.

This chain links TRBV30 with TRBJ2-1; TRBD2 aligns across 8 bases. This CDR3 contains 16 residues. Germline CDR1 GTSNPN, CDR2 SVGIG (reference sequence). The trim removed 0 bases at V and 3 bases at J, leaving 7 bases unmatched. Here the CDR3 reads CAWSVGPAGVYNEQFF. The CDR3 DNA sequence: TGTGCCTGGAGTGTAGGGCCAGCGGGGGTCTACAATGAGCAGTTCTTC.

The V and J genes are TRBV3-1 and TRBJ2-5; weak D call: TRBD2 (6 bases). Germline lookup yields CDR1 LGHDT and CDR2 YNNKEL (reference sequence). Trimming removed 4 bases from V and 4 bases from J, with 13 bases in between. The CDR3 sequence is 14 residues long. The CDR3, as DNA: TGTGCCAGCAGCCTCGATGTCGGGGGAGAGACCCAGTACTTC. This codes for CASSLDVGGETQYF.

This clonotype was picked up many times. This chain connects TRBV20-1 to TRBJ2-7, with TRBD2 matching over 9 bases. Germline assignment: CDR1 DFQATT and CDR2 SNEGSKA (reference sequence). The J segment lost 3 bases and the V segment lost 1 base, leaving 4 bases of the junction unmatched. CDR3 length equals 14 residues. CDR3 nucleotide sequence: TGCAGTGCTAGAGTACTAGCGGGTCGCTACGAGCAGTACTTC. Translation: CSARVLAGRYEQYF.

The CDR3 spells CASSPGTGSRGYEQYF. Written as DNA, the CDR3 is TGTGCCAGCAGCCCCGGGACAGGGTCCCGCGGGTACGAGCAGTACTTC. The chain couples TRBV7-9 to TRBJ2-7; 9 bases map to TRBD1. The CDR3 contains 16 residues. CDR1 is SEHNR, CDR2 FQNEAQ, per germline (reference sequence). V was clipped by 5 bases and J by 4 bases; unmatched bases: 12.

This clonotype was counted ten times or more. This chain connects TRBV28 to TRBJ2-6; D perhaps matches TRBD2 (5 bases). The CDR3 has 13 amino acids. Germline V gene lookup returns CDR1 MDHEN and CDR2 SYDVKM. V lost 6 bases and J lost 4, with 7 bases in between. Written as DNA, the CDR3 is TGTGCCAGCAGCCCGGGAGGGGCCAACGTCCTGACTTTC. It translates to CASSPGGANVLTF.

This clonotype was recorded many times. This rearrangement joins TRBV5-1 to TRBJ2-5, with 7 bases matching TRBD2. CDR1 SGHRS and CDR2 YFSETQ come from the germline V gene. This CDR3 has 15 residues. J lost 2 bases, V lost 3 bases, and 7 bases had no gene match. This CDR3 is CASSSGRGGQETQYF. The CDR3 coding sequence is TGCGCCAGCAGCTCGGGACGCGGGGGACAAGAGACCCAGTACTTC.

The sample holds many counts of this clonotype. J is TRBJ1-2 and V is TRBV20-1, with 8 bases matching TRBD1. Per germline, CDR1 DFQATT and CDR2 SNEGSKA (reference sequence). This CDR3 has 12 residues. J gave up 5 bases and V 6 bases, and 5 bases lay outside the gene matches. CDR3 loop: CSAARTGYGYTF. The CDR3, as DNA: TGCAGTGCGGCCCGGACAGGGTATGGCTACACCTTC.